This T cell receptor beta chain was observed in a study of cytomegalovirus exposure and HLA in healthy donors. CDR1 and CDR2 from the germline V gene are MDHEN and SYDVKM. The CDR3 runs to 14 residues. V was trimmed by 3 bases and J by 1 base, leaving 8 bases between them. General study results and limits: Across all donors, roughly uniform sequencing depth was an assumption of the presence/absence analyses. Trimming of TCR beta V- and J-genes showed a link, identified in a later analysis, to a missense DCLRE1C variant. Segments of the TCR beta V type were, in most cases, productive about 87% or about 30% of the time in an earlier analysis.

Primers for the PCR totalled 60 Vbeta and 13 Jbeta. Sequencing was performed with immunoSEQ multiplex PCR; in TCRdb, only in-frame clones are kept and a portion is missing. This repertoire shows about 130,000 clones, over 70% found once; its top ten account for 3% to 3.5%. In the case of this clone: Antigen unknown.

The sequence was collected from a woman aged 50 to 65 in good health and CMV-seronegative. Sequenced material: PBMCs. The chain has TRBV28 and TRBJ2-3; D call uncertain. The CDR3 DNA follows: TGTGCCAGCAGTTTCGGCCAGGGCACAGATACGCAGTATTTT. Amino acid sequence: CASSFGQGTDTQYF.